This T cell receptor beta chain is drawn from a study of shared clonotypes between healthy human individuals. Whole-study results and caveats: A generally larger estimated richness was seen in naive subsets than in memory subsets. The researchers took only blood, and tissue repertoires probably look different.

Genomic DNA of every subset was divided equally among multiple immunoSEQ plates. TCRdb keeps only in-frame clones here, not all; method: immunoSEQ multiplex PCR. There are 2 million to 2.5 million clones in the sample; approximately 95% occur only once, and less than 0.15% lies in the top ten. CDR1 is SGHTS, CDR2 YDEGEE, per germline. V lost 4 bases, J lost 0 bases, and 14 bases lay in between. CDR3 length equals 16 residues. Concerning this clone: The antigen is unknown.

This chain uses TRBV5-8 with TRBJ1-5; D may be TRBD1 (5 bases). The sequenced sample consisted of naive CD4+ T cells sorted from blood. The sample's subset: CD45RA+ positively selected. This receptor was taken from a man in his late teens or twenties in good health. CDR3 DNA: TGTGCCAGCAGCGCAGGGCGAGTGGGTAGCAATCAGCCCCAGCATTTT. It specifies CASSAGRVGSNQPQHF.